Below are 10 T cell receptor beta chains sequenced from a single sample in a study of blood T cell repertoires in COVID-19. TCRdb's copy holds only in-frame clones and misses some; the assay was immunoSEQ multiplex PCR. The sample lists around 160,000 clones; about 83% were seen once. Material for sequencing was peripheral blood. Receptor source: a woman aged 70-85 years with COVID-19, enrolled during active disease.

This sequence joins TRBV5-4 and TRBJ2-3; TRBD2 matches at 8 bases. Germline CDR1 SGHNT, CDR2 YYREEE (reference sequence). This CDR3 has 18 residues. V trimming: 4 bases; J trimming: 4 bases; junction bases outside the gene matches: 17. Written as DNA, the CDR3 is TGTGCCAGCAGCCGCCAGCGCCCCGGGGGGGCAGGATCAGATACGCAGTATTTT. It is translated as CASSRQRPGGAGSDTQYF.

This rearrangement joins TRBV5-5 to TRBJ2-1; the D gene is possibly TRBD1 (6 bases). Per the germline V gene, CDR1 is SGHKS and CDR2 is YYEKEE (reference sequence). The V end was cut by 3 bases, the J end by 0 bases, with 13 bases between. This CDR3 is 16 amino acids long. CDR3 sequence (DNA): TGTGCCAGCAGCTATACAGGGCAGCACTCCTACAATGAGCAGTTCTTC. Its protein product is CASSYTGQHSYNEQFF.

The gene calls are TRBV5-6 and TRBJ1-6, with TRBD1 matching 7 bases. V was clipped by 2 bases and J by 7 bases; unmatched bases: 6. CDR3 length: 15 amino acids. Per the germline V gene, CDR1 is SGHDT and CDR2 is YYEEEE. The CDR3 DNA sequence: TGTGCCAGCAGCTTCATGGACAGGCCAAATTCACCCCTCCACTTT. It yields the protein CASSFMDRPNSPLHF. Full variable domain (missing parts from reference TRBV5-6 and TRBJ1-6): DAGVTQSPTHLIKTRGQQVTLRCSPKSGHDTVSWYQQALGQGPQFIFQYYEEEERQRGNFPDRFSGHQFPNYSSELNVNALLLGDSALYLCASSFMDRPNSPLHFGNGTRLTVT.

J is TRBJ1-3 and V is TRBV28; D may be TRBD1 (6 bases). Germline loops: CDR1 MDHEN, CDR2 SYDVKM. This CDR3 has 18 residues. V gave up 2 bases and J gave up 0 bases, with 17 bases separating them. In nucleotides, the CDR3 is TGTGCCAGCAGTTTAACAGTTGCCGACAGGTCCTCTGGAAACACCATATATTTT. Its translation is CASSLTVADRSSGNTIYF. The variable domain in full, completed from reference TRBV28 and TRBJ1-3, reads DVKVTQSSRYLVKRTGEKVFLECVQDMDHENMFWYRQDPGLGLRLIYFSYDVKMKEKGDIPEGYSVSREKKERFSLILESASTNQTSMYLCASSLTVADRSSGNTIYFGEGSWLTVV.

This chain joins TRBV7-9 and TRBJ2-1; tentative D call: TRBD2 (6 bases). Trimming stripped 8 bases from V and 5 bases from J, with 19 bases between. CDR3 length: 15 residues. From germline, CDR1 is SEHNR and CDR2 FQNEAQ (reference sequence). The CDR3 DNA is TGTGCCAGCTCCCTACCGGGGGTCTACGACAATGAGCAGTTCTTC. Translated, it gives CASSLPGVYDNEQFF.

V usage is TRBV11-2 and J usage is TRBJ1-3, with 7 bases identical to TRBD1. CDR3 length: 13 residues. V dropped 4 bases and J dropped 7; count of bases not matched to a gene: 4. Germline V CDR1 and CDR2: SGHAT, FQNNGV. The CDR3 nucleotides read TGTGCCAGCAGCTCTTTACAGGGGAACACCATATATTTT. Its protein is CASSSLQGNTIYF.

This chain uses TRBV10-3 with TRBJ2-7; 10 bases match TRBD2. The trim removed 10 bases at V and 2 bases at J, leaving 8 bases unmatched. The CDR3 loop spans 14 amino acids. Germline CDR1 ENHRY, CDR2 SYGVKD. The CDR3 spells CATQGTSEPYEQYF. The CDR3 nucleotides are TGTGCCACCCAAGGGACTAGCGAACCCTACGAGCAGTACTTC.

V is TRBV25-1 and J is TRBJ2-7, with 8 nucleotides matching TRBD1. There are 14 residues in the CDR3. Trimming cost V 6 bases and J 6 bases; bases outside gene matches: 10. In germline, CDR1 is MGHDK, CDR2 SYGVNS. The CDR3 region is CASSARTGPGEQYF. For the CDR3, the DNA is TGTGCCAGCAGCGCTAGGACAGGGCCTGGCGAGCAGTACTTC.

The chain links TRBV5-6 to TRBJ1-6; 9 bases line up with TRBD1. This CDR3 comprises 15 residues. CDR1 is SGHDT and CDR2 is YYEEEE in the germline V gene. V shed 2 bases and J 10 bases; nucleotides not matched to a gene: 7. The DNA of the CDR3 is TGTGCCAGCAGCTTAGGGACAGGGCGGGGATCACCCCTCCACTTT. It yields the protein CASSLGTGRGSPLHF.

This chain uses TRBV15 with TRBJ1-5; the match to TRBD1 covers 11 bases. The V segment lost 3 bases and the J segment 4 bases; nucleotides outside the gene matches: 5. The germline V gene encodes CDR1 LNHNV and CDR2 YYDKDF (reference sequence). This CDR3 contains 16 residues. This chain's CDR3 is CATSSEDRGHNQPQHF. CDR3 in DNA: TGTGCCACCAGCAGTGAGGACAGGGGGCATAATCAGCCCCAGCATTTT.